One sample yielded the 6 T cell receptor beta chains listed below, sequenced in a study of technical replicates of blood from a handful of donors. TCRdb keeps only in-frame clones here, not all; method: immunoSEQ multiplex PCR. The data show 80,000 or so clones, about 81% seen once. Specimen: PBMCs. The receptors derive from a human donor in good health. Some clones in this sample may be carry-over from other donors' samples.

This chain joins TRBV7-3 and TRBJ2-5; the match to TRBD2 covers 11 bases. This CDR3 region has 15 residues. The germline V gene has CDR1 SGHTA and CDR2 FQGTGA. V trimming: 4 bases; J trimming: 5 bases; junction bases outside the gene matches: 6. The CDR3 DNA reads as TGTGCCAGCAGCTCTCTAGCGGGGGGAGGGGAGACCCAGTACTTC. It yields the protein CASSSLAGGGETQYF. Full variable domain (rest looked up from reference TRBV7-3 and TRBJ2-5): GAGVSQTPSNKVTEKGKYVELRCDPISGHTALYWYRQSLGQGPEFLIYFQGTGAADDSGLPNDRFFAVRPEGSVSTLKIQRTERGDSAVYLCASSSLAGGGETQYFGPGTRLLVL.

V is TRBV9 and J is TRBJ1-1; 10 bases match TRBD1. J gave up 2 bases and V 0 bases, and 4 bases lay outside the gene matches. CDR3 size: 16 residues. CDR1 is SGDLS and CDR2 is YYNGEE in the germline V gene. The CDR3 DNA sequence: TGTGCCAGCAGCGTAGCGGGACAGGGGATTAACACTGAAGCTTTCTTT. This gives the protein CASSVAGQGINTEAFF.

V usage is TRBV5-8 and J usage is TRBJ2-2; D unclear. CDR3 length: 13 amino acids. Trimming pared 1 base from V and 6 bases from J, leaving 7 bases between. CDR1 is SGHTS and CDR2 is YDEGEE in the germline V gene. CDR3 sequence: CASSLFRAGELFF. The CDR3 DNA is TGTGCCAGCAGCTTGTTCCGGGCCGGGGAGCTGTTTTTT.

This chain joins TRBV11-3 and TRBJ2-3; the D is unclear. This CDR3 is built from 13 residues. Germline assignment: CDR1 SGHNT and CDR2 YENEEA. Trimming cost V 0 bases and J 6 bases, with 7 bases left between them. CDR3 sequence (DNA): TGTGCCAGCAGCTTAGATACCGGGGATACGCAGTATTTT. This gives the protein CASSLDTGDTQYF.

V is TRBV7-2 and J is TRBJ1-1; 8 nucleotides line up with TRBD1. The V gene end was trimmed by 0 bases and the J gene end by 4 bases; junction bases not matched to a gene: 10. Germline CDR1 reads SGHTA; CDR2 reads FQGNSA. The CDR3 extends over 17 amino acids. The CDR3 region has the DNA TGTGCCAGCAGCTTAGCCCCCGGACAGGGAGCCGGCACTGAAGCTTTCTTT. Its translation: CASSLAPGQGAGTEAFF.

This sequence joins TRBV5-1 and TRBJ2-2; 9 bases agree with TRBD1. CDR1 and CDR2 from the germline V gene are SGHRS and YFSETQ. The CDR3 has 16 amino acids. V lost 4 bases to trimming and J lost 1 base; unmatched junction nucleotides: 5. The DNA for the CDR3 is TGCGCCAGCAGCCCGCGGACAGGGGAGAACACCGGGGAGCTGTTTTTT. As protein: CASSPRTGENTGELFF.